A single sample gave rise to the 21 T cell receptor beta chains below, sequenced in a study of blood T cells in healthy people across ages. PCR was performed a second time for about 6 to 11 cycles using a sample-barcoded 5' primer and a J-beta primer mix. TCRdb re-called the 5' RACE reads through MiXCR, storing one row per CDR3 protein. Altogether approximately 1,700,000 distinct CDR3 sequences are present, around 42% being singletons, with the ten largest covering more than 20%. Sequenced sample: blood. These TCRs come from a human donor in good health.

This clonotype was picked up a small number of times. The chain uses TRBV15 and TRBJ1-4; weak D call: TRBD1 (5 bases). The length of the CDR3 is 14 residues. The germline V and J ends were trimmed by 1 base and 8 bases, with 11 bases remaining between them. Germline CDR1 LNHNV, CDR2 YYDKDF (reference sequence). The CDR3 here is CATSRGRVGEKLFF. In DNA form, the CDR3 reads TGTGCCACCAGCAGAGGCAGGGTGGGCGAAAAACTGTTTTTT.

The chain carries TRBV27 and TRBJ1-6; D is uncertain. Trimming cost V 3 bases and J 7 bases, with 10 bases left between them. Looked up from germline, CDR1 is MNHEY and CDR2 is SMNVEV (reference sequence). This CDR3 spans 14 amino acids. The CDR3 region has the DNA TGTGCCAGCAGTTTGGGTAGTGGGAATTCACCCCTCCACTTT. Its translation: CASSLGSGNSPLHF.

The V gene is TRBV7-2, the J gene TRBJ1-1; D ambiguous. CDR3 length equals 13 residues. V was clipped by 1 base and J by 8 bases, with 11 bases between them. CDR1 is SGHTA, CDR2 FQGNSA, per germline. CDR3 region: CASSLERRLEAFF. The CDR3 DNA follows: TGTGCCAGCAGCTTAGAGAGGAGGCTGGAAGCTTTCTTT. Together with reference TRBV7-2 and TRBJ1-1, the CDR3 gives the full variable domain: GAGVSQSPSNKVTEKGKDVELRCDPISGHTALYWYRQSLGQGLEFLIYFQGNSAPDKSGLPSDRFSAERTGGSVSTLTIQRTQQEDSAVYLCASSLERRLEAFFGQGTRLTVV.

About this clonotype: An end of the junction differs from the germline gene, which may be a read error. The chain is built from TRBV5-5 and TRBJ2-1, with D perhaps TRBD2 (5 bases). The better agreement between TRBJ2-7 and the DNA end casts doubt on the J call. Germline V gene lookup returns CDR1 SGHKS and CDR2 YYEKEE (reference sequence). This CDR3 region has 14 residues. CDR3 region: CAGSLLREYNEQYF. Here the CDR3 DNA reads TGTGCCGGCAGCTTGTTGAGGGAATACAATGAGCAGTACTTC.

V and J are TRBV2 and TRBJ1-2; D gene uncertain. The germline V and J ends were trimmed by 7 bases and 3 bases, with 15 bases remaining between them. CDR1 and CDR2 (germline): SNHLY, FYNNEI. The CDR3 spans 14 residues. Written as DNA, the CDR3 is TGTGCCAGCACCTGGGGTGGACTTTACTATGGCTACACCTTC. Its protein product is CASTWGGLYYGYTF.

This clonotype was counted between two and nine times. The CDR3 DNA reads TGTGCCAATGAGACACCTAACTATGGCTACACCTTC. Translating gives CANETPNYGYTF. The chain is built from TRBV12-3 or TRBV12-4 and TRBJ1-2, with unresolved D. CDR3 size: 12 residues. V lost 10 bases and J 0 bases, leaving 9 bases between the germline ends.

This clonotype came up a few times. The chain employs TRBV20-1 and TRBJ1-2; D is undetermined. Between the trimmed V and J ends, which lost 5 bases and 3 bases, there was a span of 10 bases. Germline V gene lookup returns CDR1 DFQATT and CDR2 SNEGSKA (reference sequence). CDR3 size: 12 residues. CDR3 in amino acids: CSAQDRDYGYTF. CDR3 DNA sequence: TGCAGTGCTCAGGACCGGGACTATGGCTACACCTTC.

The gene calls are TRBV3-1 and TRBJ1-1, with no clear D. This CDR3 region has 14 residues. Germline V gives CDR1 LGHDT, CDR2 YNNKEL (reference sequence). Trimming pared 0 bases from V and 7 bases from J, leaving 12 bases between. The CDR3 spells CASSQESHIDEAFF. CDR3 sequence (DNA): TGTGCCAGCAGCCAAGAATCGCACATCGATGAAGCTTTCTTT. Full variable domain (rest looked up from reference TRBV3-1 and TRBJ1-1): DTAVSQTPKYLVTQMGNDKSIKCEQNLGHDTMYWYKQDSKKFLKIMFSYNNKELIINETVPNRFSPKSPDKAHLNLHINSLELGDSAVYFCASSQESHIDEAFFGQGTRLTVV.

The chain recombines TRBV7-6 with TRBJ2-3, with TRBD1 identical over 10 bases. Trimming at V came to 5 bases and at J to 3 bases, leaving 8 bases not matched to a gene. The CDR3 covers 16 residues. Germline V lookup: CDR1 SGHVS, CDR2 FNYEAQ. The CDR3 spells CASSTPGQGITDTQYF. Here the CDR3 DNA reads TGTGCCAGCAGCACCCCGGGACAGGGGATAACAGATACGCAGTATTTT.

The rearrangement links TRBV9 to TRBJ1-3; possible D gene TRBD1, 6 bases. Germline V gene data show CDR1 as SGDLS and CDR2 as YYNGEE. Trimming cost V 3 bases and J 0 bases, with 13 bases left between them. CDR3 size: 16 residues. Written as DNA, the CDR3 is TGTGCCAGCAGCGGATACAGGGACGTCTCTGGAAACACCATATATTTT. This encodes CASSGYRDVSGNTIYF.

The sample holds many counts of this clonotype. J is TRBJ2-7 and V is TRBV29-1; D is ambiguous. V was cut by 0 bases and J by 0 bases, with 3 bases left in between. CDR3 length equals 12 residues. The germline gives CDR1 SQVTM, CDR2 ANQGSEA. The CDR3, as DNA: TGCAGCGTTGAAGATTACTCCTACGAGCAGTACTTC. Its protein is CSVEDYSYEQYF.

This sequence joins TRBV21-1 and TRBJ1-2. TRBV21-1 is marked as a pseudogene. CDR3 length equals 15 residues. The CDR3 DNA follows: TGTGCCAGCAGCAAAGTACGGACCCGTCCTTATGGCTACACCTTC. Amino acid sequence: CASSKVRTRPYGYTF.

This clonotype was seen at least ten times. The CDR3 DNA follows: TGCAGCGGAACAGGGGGCTACGAGCAGTACTTC. Protein product: CSGTGGYEQYF. This chain connects TRBV29-1 to TRBJ2-7, with 8 bases that match TRBD1. Germline V gene sequence: CDR1 SQVTM, CDR2 ANQGSEA. The CDR3 contains 11 residues. Trimming took 7 bases from V and 3 from J; bases not matched to a gene: 2.

This clonotype was observed a few times. This may come from a read error, since a much larger clone is one base off. The chain recombines TRBV28 with TRBJ2-3, with 7 bases fitting TRBD1. The V segment lost 6 bases and the J segment 5 bases; nucleotides outside the gene matches: 5. Germline-derived CDR1 and CDR2 are MDHEN and SYDVKM. This CDR3 has 13 residues. DNA of the CDR3: TGTGCCAGCAGCCGGACAGGAGGAGATACGCAGTATTTT. Amino acids: CASSRTGGDTQYF.

The genes are TRBV4-2 and TRBJ2-7; 8 bases match TRBD2. CDR3 length equals 19 residues. The V segment lost 4 bases and the J segment 3 bases; nucleotides outside the gene matches: 20. Germline lookup yields CDR1 LGHNA and CDR2 YNFKEQ. The CDR3: CASSLQMGRGASNCYEQYF. The CDR3 region has the DNA TGTGCCAGCAGCCTACAGATGGGGCGGGGGGCCTCCAACTGCTACGAGCAGTACTTC.

The chain employs TRBV6-5 and TRBJ2-7, with TRBD1 identical over 8 bases. CDR3 length: 21 residues. The ends lost 0 bases at V and 4 bases at J; junction bases unmatched: 23. Germline lookup yields CDR1 MNHEY and CDR2 SVGAGI. This CDR3 is CASSYSMVNPRGQEGVYEQYF. CDR3 DNA: TGTGCCAGCAGTTACTCGATGGTAAACCCCCGGGGACAGGAAGGGGTGTACGAGCAGTACTTC.

The table lists this clonotype with a few counts. This chain connects TRBV6-2 or TRBV6-3 to TRBJ1-1; 8 nucleotides agree with TRBD1. V lost 2 bases to trimming and J lost 4 bases; unmatched junction nucleotides: 6. CDR3 length: 15 amino acids. Germline loops: CDR1 MNHEY, CDR2 SVGEGT. In nucleotides, the CDR3 is TGTGCCAGCAGTTACGCCGGGACAGGCATCACTGAAGCTTTCTTT. Protein product: CASSYAGTGITEAFF.

This clonotype was picked up a small number of times. This chain connects TRBV11-2 to TRBJ2-5, with D perhaps matching TRBD1 (6 bases). Germline lookup yields CDR1 SGHAT and CDR2 FQNNGV. V lost 1 base to trimming and J lost 2 bases, with 11 bases between them. CDR3 length: 15 residues. CDR3 nucleotide sequence: TGTGCCAGCAGCTTAGGTGCCGGACAGCAAGAGACCCAGTACTTC. Translated, it gives CASSLGAGQQETQYF.

The chain employs TRBV15 and TRBJ1-6; 10 nucleotides agree with TRBD1. Germline lookup yields CDR1 LNHNV and CDR2 YYDKDF (reference sequence). The CDR3 loop spans 20 amino acids. J lost 3 bases, V lost 3 bases, and 14 bases had no gene match. Here the CDR3 DNA reads TGTGCCACCAGCAGCGGACGGACAGGGGGTTCCCTCGTCTATAATTCACCCCTCCACTTT. Translation gives CATSSGRTGGSLVYNSPLHF.

This chain joins TRBV5-4 and TRBJ2-7; D may correspond to TRBD1 or TRBD2 (6 bases each). V gave up 2 bases and J gave up 0 bases, with 18 bases separating them. This CDR3 is built from 17 residues. Germline values: CDR1 SGHNT, CDR2 YYREEE (reference sequence). The chain's CDR3 is CASSFGGLQRSSYEQYF. In nucleotides, the CDR3 is TGTGCCAGCAGCTTTGGGGGGCTACAGAGGAGCTCCTACGAGCAGTACTTC.

The chain uses TRBV6-6 and TRBJ2-1; 8 bases fit TRBD2. This CDR3 is 14 amino acids long. Germline CDR1 MNHNY, CDR2 SVGAGI (reference sequence). Unmatched junction bases numbered 7, after V lost 7 bases and J lost 5 bases. CDR3 sequence: CASNHGTSDNEQFF. The CDR3 nucleotides read TGTGCCAGCAATCACGGGACTAGTGACAATGAGCAGTTCTTC.